Included here is one T cell receptor (beta chain) sequence, with context. Its binding antigen is unknown. No per-base quality is available; no much larger clone lies one base away. The CDR3 runs 12 residues from the cysteine to the phenylalanine. Here the CDR3 DNA is all that survives: 36 bases in frame from base 1. V and J are truncated by 5 bases and 3 bases respectively, leaving an intervening sequence of 5 bases. CDR1 and CDR2, per the germline V gene, are MGHRA and YSYEKL. The entry originates in a study of T-cell reconstitution after alpha-beta-depleted transplantation in children (dated by TCRdb to about 2016). Turning to the overall study: Using TCR repertoire profiling, the study quantitatively followed how T-cell immune reconstitution unfolded in children after TCRalphabeta/CD19-depleted allogeneic hematopoietic cell transplantation.

General conclusions and limits of the study: In some patients, high TCRbeta diversity at day 60 was attributed to recipient T cells and intrathymic progenitors that had survived conditioning. Hyperexpanded clone frequencies declined over subsequent months; after one year, T-cell counts and TCRbeta diversity were mostly attributed to newly produced T cells. About two months after transplant, the apparently early recovery of alphabetaT-cell counts reportedly depended on just several hundred clones that had expanded rapidly and came from non-depleted graft cells.

Library creation used PCR. The run used an Illumina HiSeq 2500. TCR library preparation used molecular barcoding, with unique molecular identifiers applied to normalize quantification of the TCRbeta repertoire. The public reads were run again by TCRdb, first through fastp at Q25 and then through MiXCR, and only productive beta chains were kept. Records with the same CDR3 protein are collapsed into one entry carrying the most frequent genes and DNA. This sample is represented by around 960,000 distinct CDR3 sequences; around 30% of them were singletons. The top ten hold under 30% of the sample. According to the study, the label for this sample's treatment or condition signals: allogeneic hematopoietic cell transplantation with graft depleted of TCRalphabeta T cells and CD19 B cells. The children who served as transplant recipients had been given grafts of TCRalphabeta/CD19-depleted allogeneic hematopoietic cells.

Specimen: PBMCs, mostly from graft donor cells, collected 360 days after TCRalphabeta/CD19-depleted stem cell transplant. This sequence uses TRBV4-1 and TRBJ2-1, with the identity of the D gene unclear. The clonotype was recovered from a boy in the first two years of life who had a stem cell transplant for SCID, so the T cells may come from the graft donor. The CDR3 region reads CASSNFYNEQFF. The nucleotide sequence reads as follows: TGCGCCAGCAGCAACTTCTACAATGAGCAGTTCTTC.